This TCR beta chain stems from a study of control samples from healthy donors and cancer patients. Only in-frame clones appear in the TCRdb table, and some are missing; sequencing was by immunoSEQ multiplex PCR. The sample has about 410,000 clones, 75% to 95% seen once. The germline V gene has CDR1 SQVTM and CDR2 ANQGSEA. V trimming: 1 base; J trimming: 4 bases; junction bases outside the gene matches: 8. The CDR3 is 15 residues long. The clonotype was recovered from a man aged 40-49 years with head and neck cancer. The specimen was PBMCs. The chain is built from TRBV29-1 and TRBJ1-2; 8 bases are shared with TRBD1. CDR3 in amino acids: CSVEGGTGPGYGYTF. CDR3 DNA: TGCAGCGTTGAAGGGGGGACAGGCCCCGGCTATGGCTACACCTTC.